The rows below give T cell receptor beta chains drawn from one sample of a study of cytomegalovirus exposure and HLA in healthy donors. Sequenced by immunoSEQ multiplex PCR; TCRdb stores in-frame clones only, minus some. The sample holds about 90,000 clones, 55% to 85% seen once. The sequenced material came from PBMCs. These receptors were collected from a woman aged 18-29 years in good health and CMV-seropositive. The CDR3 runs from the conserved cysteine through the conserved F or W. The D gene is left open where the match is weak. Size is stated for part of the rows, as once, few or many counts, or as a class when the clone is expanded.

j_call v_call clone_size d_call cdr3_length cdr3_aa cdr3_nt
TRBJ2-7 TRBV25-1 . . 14 CASSTSGGPYEQYF TGTGCCAGCAGTACCTCCGGGGGGCCCTACGAGCAGTACTTC
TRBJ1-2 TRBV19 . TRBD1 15 CASSTGQGANYGYTF TGTGCCAGTAGTACTGGACAGGGAGCCAACTATGGCTACACCTTC
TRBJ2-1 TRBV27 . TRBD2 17 CASSSPRTSGRAYEQFF TGTGCCAGCAGTTCCCCGAGGACTAGCGGGAGGGCATATGAGCAGTTCTTC
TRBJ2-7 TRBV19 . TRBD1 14 CASSRQGNRYEQYF TGTGCCAGTAGTCGACAGGGAAATCGCTACGAGCAGTACTTC
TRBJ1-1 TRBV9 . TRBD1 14 CASSPTLQGAAAFF TGTGCCAGCAGCCCTACACTACAGGGGGCAGCAGCTTTCTTT
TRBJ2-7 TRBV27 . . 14 CASSTPAGGSEQYF TGTGCCAGCAGTACGCCGGCCGGCGGGTCCGAGCAGTACTTC
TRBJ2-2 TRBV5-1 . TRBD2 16 CASSLASREGPGELFF TGCGCCAGCAGCTTGGCCTCGCGGGAGGGCCCCGGGGAGCTGTTTTTT
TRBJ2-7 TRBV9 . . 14 CASSVGVGGYEQYF TGTGCCAGCAGCGTAGGAGTGGGAGGCTACGAGCAGTACTTC
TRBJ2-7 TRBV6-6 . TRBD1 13 CASRSTGVGEQYF TGTGCCAGCAGATCGACAGGGGTGGGGGAGCAGTACTTC
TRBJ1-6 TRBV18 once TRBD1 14 CASSRGQDNSPLHF TGTGCCAGCTCTCGGGGACAGGACAATTCACCCCTCCACTTT
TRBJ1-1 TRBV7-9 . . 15 CSSSLLGGRSTEAFF TGTTCCAGCAGCTTGTTGGGGGGGCGGAGCACTGAAGCTTTCTTT
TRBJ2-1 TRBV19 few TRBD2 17 CASSPRRSGGDLSEQFF TGTGCCAGTAGTCCCAGAAGGAGCGGGGGAGACCTCAGTGAGCAGTTCTTC
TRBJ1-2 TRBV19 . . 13 CASSPQGIYGYTF TGTGCCAGTAGCCCGCAGGGGATCTATGGCTACACCTTC
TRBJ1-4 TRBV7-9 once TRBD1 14 CASSSGQGQEKLFF TGTGCCAGCAGCTCGGGACAGGGACAGGAAAAACTGTTTTTT
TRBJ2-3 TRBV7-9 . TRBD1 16 CASSLSGTGDTDTQYF TGTGCCAGCAGCTTATCAGGGACAGGGGACACAGATACGCAGTATTTT